Shown below are 6 T cell receptor beta chains from a single sample sequenced in a study of blood T cell repertoires in COVID-19. Some clones are missing from TCRdb's copy, which holds only in-frame ones; the method was immunoSEQ multiplex PCR. The sample consists of tens of thousands of clones, under 85% of them appearing once. The sample comprised peripheral blood. The receptors derive from a woman aged 45-59 years with acute or convalescent COVID-19.

The gene calls are TRBV18 and TRBJ1-5; 7 bases line up with TRBD1. V was pared by 5 bases and J by 3 bases, with 13 bases of the junction left unmatched. Germline CDR1 KGHSH, CDR2 LQKENI. CDR3 length equals 17 residues. Written as DNA, the CDR3 is TGTGCCAGCTCAGAACGTCCGGGACAGACTATCAATCAGCCCCAGCATTTT. This codes for CASSERPGQTINQPQHF.

The chain employs TRBV5-1 and TRBJ2-3, with D possibly matching TRBD2 (5 bases). Looked up from germline, CDR1 is SGHRS and CDR2 is YFSETQ. V lost 3 bases to trimming and J lost 2 bases, with 10 bases between them. The CDR3 covers 14 residues. The CDR3 coding sequence is TGCGCCAGCAGCTCCCTTAGCGCCACAGATACGCAGTATTTT. Its translation: CASSSLSATDTQYF.

The rearrangement joins TRBV2 to TRBJ2-3; 9 positions match TRBD2. Germline CDR1 reads SNHLY; CDR2 reads FYNNEI. The CDR3 has 16 residues. Losses at the gene ends were 3 bases for V and 5 bases for J; bases not matched to a gene: 9. DNA for the CDR3: TGTGCCAGCAGTGAGTGGGCGGGGGGGCCCGGAGATACGCAGTATTTT. It codes for CASSEWAGGPGDTQYF.

This chain joins TRBV10-2 and TRBJ1-4; 9 positions agree with TRBD1. The V gene's germline CDR1 is WSHSY and CDR2 SAAADI. The V segment lost 3 bases and the J segment 8 bases; nucleotides outside the gene matches: 10. The length of the CDR3 is 16 residues. Written as DNA, the CDR3 is TGCGCCAGCAGTGAAGGGGACAGGGCGAGGGGAGAAAAACTGTTTTTT. The encoded protein is CASSEGDRARGEKLFF.

This chain uses TRBV6-5 with TRBJ1-1, with D unresolved. This CDR3 is built from 14 residues. Germline loops: CDR1 MNHEY, CDR2 SVGAGI. Trimming removed 4 bases at V and 11 bases at J, with 20 bases between. The CDR3 protein is CASSSPGAGSTAFF. Here the CDR3 DNA reads TGTGCCAGCAGTTCCCCCGGAGCGGGGAGCACGGCTTTCTTT.

The gene calls are TRBV27 and TRBJ2-1, with TRBD2 as a possible D gene (7 bases). The V gene's germline CDR1 is MNHEY and CDR2 SMNVEV (reference sequence). The CDR3 length is 14 residues. Trimming pared 8 bases from V and 5 bases from J, leaving 16 bases between. CDR3 sequence (DNA): TGTGCCAGCGTGGGGGGCGGGAGCAACAATGAGCAGTTCTTC. Protein product: CASVGGGSNNEQFF.